This TCR beta chain originates from a study of cytomegalovirus exposure and HLA in healthy donors. About this clone: No antigen is known for it.

Amplification used 60 Vbeta primers and 13 Jbeta primers. Profiling relied on immunoSEQ multiplex PCR, and the TCRdb table lists in-frame clones only, not all of them. The data contain tens of thousands of clones, over 75% of them seen just once; the ten biggest clones take up 2% to 3%. The CDR3 covers 16 residues. Trimming removed 5 bases from V and 6 bases from J; junction bases left unmatched: 10. From germline, CDR1 is MNHEY and CDR2 SMNVEV (reference sequence). General study results and limits: Researchers had no immune exposure information except CMV serostatus available. One variant, a missense change in DCLRE1C, was linked in a later analysis to TCR beta V- and J-gene trimming. Confirmation was obtained in vitro that a few CMV-associated chains are specific for CMV antigens.

The sequenced sample was PBMCs. The source of this sequence is a male donor in good health and CMV-seropositive. The chain couples TRBV27 to TRBJ2-3, with 11 bases lining up with TRBD2. The CDR3, as DNA: TGTGCCAGCAGTGTCACTAGCGGGAGTGTTTACGATACGCAGTATTTT. It specifies CASSVTSGSVYDTQYF.